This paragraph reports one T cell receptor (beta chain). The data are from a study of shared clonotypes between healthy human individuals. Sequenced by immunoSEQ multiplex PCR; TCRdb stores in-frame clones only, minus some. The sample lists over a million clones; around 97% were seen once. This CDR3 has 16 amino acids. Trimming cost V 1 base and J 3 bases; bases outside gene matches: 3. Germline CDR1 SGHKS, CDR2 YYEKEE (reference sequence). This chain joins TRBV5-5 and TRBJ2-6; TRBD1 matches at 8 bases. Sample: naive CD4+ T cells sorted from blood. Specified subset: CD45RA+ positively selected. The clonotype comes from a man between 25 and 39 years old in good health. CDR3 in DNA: TGTGCCAGCAGCTTGAAGGACAGGGATGGGGCCAACGTCCTGACTTTC. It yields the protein CASSLKDRDGANVLTF.